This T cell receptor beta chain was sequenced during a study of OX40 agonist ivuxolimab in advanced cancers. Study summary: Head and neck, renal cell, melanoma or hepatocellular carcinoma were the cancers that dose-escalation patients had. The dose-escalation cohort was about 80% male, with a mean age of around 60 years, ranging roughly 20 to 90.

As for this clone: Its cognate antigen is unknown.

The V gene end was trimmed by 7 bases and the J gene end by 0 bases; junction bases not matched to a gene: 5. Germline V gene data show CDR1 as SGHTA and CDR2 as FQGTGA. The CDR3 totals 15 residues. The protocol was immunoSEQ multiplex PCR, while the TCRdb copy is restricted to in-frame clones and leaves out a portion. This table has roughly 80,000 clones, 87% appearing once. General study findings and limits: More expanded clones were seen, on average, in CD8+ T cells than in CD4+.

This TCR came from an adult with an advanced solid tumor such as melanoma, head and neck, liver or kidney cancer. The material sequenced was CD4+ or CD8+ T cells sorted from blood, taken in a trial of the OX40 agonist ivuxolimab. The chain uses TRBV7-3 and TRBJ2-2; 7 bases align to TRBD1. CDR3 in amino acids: CASNPTGSNTGELFF. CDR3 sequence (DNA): TGTGCCAGCAACCCGACAGGGTCGAACACCGGGGAGCTGTTTTTT.